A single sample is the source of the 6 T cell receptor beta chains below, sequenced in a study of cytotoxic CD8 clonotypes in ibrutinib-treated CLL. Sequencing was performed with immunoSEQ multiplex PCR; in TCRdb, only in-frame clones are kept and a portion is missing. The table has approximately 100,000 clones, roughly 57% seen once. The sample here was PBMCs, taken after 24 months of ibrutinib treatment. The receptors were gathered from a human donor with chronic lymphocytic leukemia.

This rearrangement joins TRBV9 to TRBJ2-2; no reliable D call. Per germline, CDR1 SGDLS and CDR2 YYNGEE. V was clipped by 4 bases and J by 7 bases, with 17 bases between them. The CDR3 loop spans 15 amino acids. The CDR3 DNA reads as TGTGCCAGCAGCCCAAGTCTCCACGTGGTCGGGGAGCTGTTTTTT. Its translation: CASSPSLHVVGELFF.

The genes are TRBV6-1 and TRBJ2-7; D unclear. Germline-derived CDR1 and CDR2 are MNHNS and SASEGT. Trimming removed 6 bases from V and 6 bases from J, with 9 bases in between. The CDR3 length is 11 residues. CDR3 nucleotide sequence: TGTGCCAGCAGGGCTGTTTCCGAGCAGTACTTC. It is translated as CASRAVSEQYF.

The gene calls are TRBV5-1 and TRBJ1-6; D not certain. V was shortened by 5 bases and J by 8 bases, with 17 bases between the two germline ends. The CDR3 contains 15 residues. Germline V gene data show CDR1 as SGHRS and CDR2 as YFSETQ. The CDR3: CASSPADISYSPLHF. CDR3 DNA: TGCGCCAGCAGTCCCGCCGACATATCCTATTCACCCCTCCACTTT.

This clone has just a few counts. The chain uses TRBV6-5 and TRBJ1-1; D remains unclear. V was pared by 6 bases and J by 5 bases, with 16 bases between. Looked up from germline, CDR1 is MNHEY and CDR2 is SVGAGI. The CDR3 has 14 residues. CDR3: CASSRSSQRTEAFF. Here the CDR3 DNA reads TGTGCCAGCAGCAGATCCTCACAGAGAACTGAAGCTTTCTTT.

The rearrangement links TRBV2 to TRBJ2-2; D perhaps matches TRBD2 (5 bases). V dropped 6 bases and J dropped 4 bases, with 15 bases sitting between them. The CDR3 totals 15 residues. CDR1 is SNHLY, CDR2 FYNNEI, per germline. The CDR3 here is CASSGILSGTGELFF. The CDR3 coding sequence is TGTGCCAGCAGCGGGATATTATCGGGCACCGGGGAGCTGTTTTTT.

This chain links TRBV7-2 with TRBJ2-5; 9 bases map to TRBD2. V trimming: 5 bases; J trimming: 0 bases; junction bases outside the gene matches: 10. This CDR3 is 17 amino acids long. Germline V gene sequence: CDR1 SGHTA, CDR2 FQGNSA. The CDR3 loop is CASSPLMASGDQETQYF. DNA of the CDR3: TGTGCCAGCAGCCCCCTTATGGCTAGCGGGGACCAAGAGACCCAGTACTTC. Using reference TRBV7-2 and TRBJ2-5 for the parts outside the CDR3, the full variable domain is GAGVSQSPSNKVTEKGKDVELRCDPISGHTALYWYRQSLGQGLEFLIYFQGNSAPDKSGLPSDRFSAERTGGSVSTLTIQRTQQEDSAVYLCASSPLMASGDQETQYFGPGTRLLVL.